This T cell receptor beta chain was obtained from a study of blood T cell repertoires in COVID-19. Trimming shortened V by 4 bases and J by 1 base, and 17 bases separated the two germline ends. The CDR3 covers 16 residues. The germline V gene has CDR1 LNHDA and CDR2 SQIVND (reference sequence). Generated by immunoSEQ multiplex PCR, the TCRdb table keeps only in-frame clones and is missing some. The table includes about 190,000 clones, almost 85% detected once. Source material: peripheral blood. The chain joins TRBV19 to TRBJ2-7, with D possibly being TRBD2 (6 bases). This TCR derives from a woman in her 70s with active or convalescent COVID-19. The CDR3 sequence: CASSTRSQGGSYEQYF. DNA for the CDR3: TGTGCCAGTAGTACCCGCTCGCAGGGAGGTTCCTACGAGCAGTACTTC.